This T cell receptor (beta chain) is from a study of blood T cell repertoires in COVID-19. The CDR3 is made up of 14 amino acids. The V gene's germline CDR1 is SGHTA and CDR2 FQGNSA. V was cut by 1 base and J by 6 bases, with 10 bases left in between. The protocol was immunoSEQ multiplex PCR, while the TCRdb copy is restricted to in-frame clones and leaves out a portion. The data hold 190,000 or so clones, with approximately 82% observed a single time. The sequencing input was peripheral blood. V usage is TRBV7-2 and J usage is TRBJ2-4, with a possible D match to TRBD1 (6 bases). The TCR sequence derives from a human donor with acute or convalescent COVID-19. The donor label of this sample is uncertain. The CDR3 is CASSLGIGGNIQYF. The CDR3 DNA is TGTGCCAGCAGCTTAGGAATAGGGGGAAACATTCAGTACTTC.